These T cell receptor beta chains were read from a single sample in a study of T cell responses to AZD1222 COVID-19 vaccine. Profiled with immunoSEQ multiplex PCR; TCRdb holds only in-frame clones, not every one. This table holds about 120,000 clones, just over 90% found once. The source was peripheral blood, collected 28 days after the second AZD1222 dose. All receptors derive from an adult who received the AZD1222 COVID-19 vaccine. Both conserved end residues are part of each CDR3. A D gene is named only where the DNA matches it firmly. Clone size is given for some rows only: seen once, a few or many times, or a class if the clone is expanded.

>NA|TRBV27|once|TRBJ1-3
CASPSAGGASGNTIYF
TGTGCCAGCCCCTCTGCGGGGGGGGCGTCAGGAAACACCATATATTTT
>TRBD1|TRBV7-2|NA|TRBJ1-2
CASSPQGVGYTF
TGTGCCAGCAGCCCGCAGGGGGTAGGCTACACCTTC
>NA|TRBV6-5|few|TRBJ2-7
CASSQTETYEQYF
TGTGCCAGCAGTCAGACGGAGACCTACGAGCAGTACTTC
>NA|TRBV14|once|TRBJ1-1
CASSQDSTGNPNTEAFF
TGTGCCAGCAGCCAAGATAGTACTGGGAATCCGAACACTGAAGCTTTCTTT
>NA|TRBV10-1|NA|TRBJ2-1
CASSDWNEQFF
TGCGCCAGCAGTGATTGGAATGAGCAGTTCTTC
>NA|TRBV11-2|NA|TRBJ1-2
CASSARVGYTF
TGTGCCAGCAGCGCTAGGGTGGGCTACACCTTC
>NA|TRBV14|once|TRBJ1-1
CASSPRRRTEAFF
TGTGCCAGCAGCCCCCGGAGGAGGACTGAAGCTTTCTTT
>TRBD1|TRBV19|NA|TRBJ1-1
CASTPGDRGRNTEAFF
TGTGCCAGTACCCCGGGGGACAGGGGAAGGAACACTGAAGCTTTCTTT
>TRBD1|TRBV2|NA|TRBJ1-1
CASSGTGVEAFF
TGTGCCAGCAGTGGGACAGGGGTTGAAGCTTTCTTT
>NA|TRBV5-4|NA|TRBJ1-6
CASSLEPGTPCHF
TGTGCCAGCAGCTTGGAACCCGGGACACCATGTCACTTT
>NA|TRBV18|NA|TRBJ1-5
CASSRQRGGLQPQHF
TGTGCCAGCTCACGGCAGAGGGGGGGGCTTCAGCCCCAGCATTTT
>NA|TRBV15|NA|TRBJ1-6
CATSRGVRVSGSPLHF
TGTGCCACCAGCAGGGGAGTCAGGGTCTCGGGTTCACCCCTCCACTTT
>TRBD1|TRBV5-1|NA|TRBJ1-2
CASSSDRGRSGYTF
TGCGCCAGCAGCTCCGACAGGGGGCGTTCTGGCTACACCTTC
>TRBD1|TRBV5-1|NA|TRBJ1-5
CASSEGGTGGVQPQHF
TGCGCCAGCAGCGAAGGGGGGACAGGGGGCGTTCAGCCCCAGCATTTT
>NA|TRBV12-3/TRBV12-4|NA|TRBJ2-7
CASSLRENYEQYF
TGTGCCAGCAGTCTTAGGGAAAACTACGAGCAGTACTTC
>TRBD1|TRBV29-1|NA|TRBJ1-2
CSVTGTGDDYGYTF
TGCAGCGTGACCGGGACAGGGGATGACTATGGCTACACCTTC
>NA|TRBV6-5|NA|TRBJ2-1
CASRTYNEQFF
TGTGCCAGCAGGACCTACAATGAGCAGTTCTTC
>NA|TRBV14|NA|TRBJ1-1
CASSYGPGKAFF
TGTGCCAGCAGCTACGGCCCGGGGAAAGCTTTCTTT
>TRBD2|TRBV4-1|NA|TRBJ2-7
CASSLAGGSYEQYF
TGCGCCAGCAGCCTAGCGGGAGGGAGCTACGAGCAGTACTTC
>NA|TRBV2|NA|TRBJ1-1
CASSDGRFPEAFF
TGTGCCAGCAGTGATGGACGGTTCCCTGAAGCTTTCTTT
>NA|TRBV19|NA|TRBJ2-2
CASSMSRGELFF
TGTGCCAGTAGTATGAGTCGCGGGGAGCTGTTTTTT
>TRBD2|TRBV3-1/TRBV3-2|NA|TRBJ2-1
CASSPLAGGFNEQFF
TGTGCCAGCAGCCCCCTAGCGGGGGGGTTCAATGAGCAGTTCTTC